The entry that follows covers one T cell receptor (beta chain) sequence. Its antigen is still unknown. The entry originates in a study of T cell repertoires in cytomegalovirus infection. Study background: In public TCR beta signatures, there were indications of both CMV infection and matching HLA type. The study's findings and limits: There were carriers of CMV plus the relevant HLA, and cumulative public TCR beta family frequency identified them. Ex vivo, HLA-C-restricted CMV-specific TCR beta clonotypes prevailed over the rest of the response.

J was trimmed by 3 bases and V by 6 bases; bases with no gene match: 1. The CDR3 is made up of 14 amino acids. TCRdb called the reads again in MiXCR, with one record for every CDR3 protein. This sample has 450,000 to 600,000 distinct CDR3 sequences, with roughly a third found just once. The gene calls are TRBV12-3 or TRBV12-4 and TRBJ2-5; 13 bases are shared with TRBD2. The sequences come from cultured PBMCs, collected from culture after CMV antigen stimulation. This receptor was identified in a human donor in good health (CMV status not recorded). Some clones in this sample may be carry-over from other donors' samples. Written as DNA, the CDR3 is TGTGCCAGCAGACTAGCGGGAGGGGAAGAGACCCAGTACTTC. It encodes CASRLAGGEETQYF.